This T cell receptor (beta chain) emerged from a study of blood T cell repertoires in COVID-19. Across the study: PBMCs, B-cell-depleted T cells, or T cells were the source of the cDNA or gDNA that made up the material.

How the authors handled the data: Amplification from reference gene primers served as the basis for estimated nucleated cell counts. Repertoires were generated with immunoSEQ multiplex PCR, while TCRdb's copy carries only in-frame clones and drops some. For V, J and clone size, that table is used; D and trimming come from the DNA. Of roughly 32,000 clones in the sample, roughly nine tenths were seen once. V shed 3 bases, J shed 3 bases, and the junction held 7 bases outside the gene matches. The germline gives CDR1 MNHNY, CDR2 SVGAGI (reference sequence). CDR3 size: 16 residues. The sample was peripheral blood. This TCR came from a human donor with active COVID-19. The donor label of this sample is uncertain. V and J are TRBV6-6 and TRBJ2-1; 8 bases line up with TRBD1. The CDR3 DNA follows: TGTGCCAGCAGTTATTACGGGACAGGCGTCTACAATGAGCAGTTCTTC. As protein: CASSYYGTGVYNEQFF.